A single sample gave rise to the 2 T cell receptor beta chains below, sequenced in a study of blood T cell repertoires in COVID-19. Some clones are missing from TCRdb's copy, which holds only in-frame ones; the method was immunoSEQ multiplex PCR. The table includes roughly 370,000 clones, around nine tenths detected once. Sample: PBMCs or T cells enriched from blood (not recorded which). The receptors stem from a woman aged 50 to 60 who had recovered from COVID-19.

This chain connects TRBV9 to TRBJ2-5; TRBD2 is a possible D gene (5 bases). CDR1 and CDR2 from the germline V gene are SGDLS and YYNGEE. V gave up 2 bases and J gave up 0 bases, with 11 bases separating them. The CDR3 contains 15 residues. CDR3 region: CASSVRGVYQETQYF. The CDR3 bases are TGTGCCAGCAGCGTCCGGGGAGTGTACCAAGAGACCCAGTACTTC.

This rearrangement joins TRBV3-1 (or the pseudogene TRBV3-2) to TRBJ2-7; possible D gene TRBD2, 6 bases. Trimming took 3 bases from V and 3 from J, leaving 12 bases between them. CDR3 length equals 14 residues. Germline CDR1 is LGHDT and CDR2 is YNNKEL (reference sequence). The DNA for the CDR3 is TGTGCCAGCAGCCATAGCGGTACCAGCTACGAGCAGTACTTC. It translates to CASSHSGTSYEQYF.